The 28 T cell receptor beta chains given below trace back to one sample, sequenced in a study of early T cells in non-severe SARS-CoV-2 infection. TCRdb reprocessed the 5' RACE reads via MiXCR and lists one record per CDR3 protein. This table holds roughly 53,000 distinct CDR3 sequences, around 9.3% found once. This sample comprised whole blood, obtained at baseline. These receptors came from an adult who was a healthcare worker with PCR-confirmed SARS-CoV-2 infection or an uninfected control (not recorded which).

V gene TRBV14 combines with J gene TRBJ2-7; TRBD1 agrees at 9 bases. With V trimmed by 1 base and J by 5 bases, 9 bases remained unmatched. The germline V gene encodes CDR1 SGHDN and CDR2 FVKESK. The CDR3 is made up of 16 amino acids. Here the CDR3 DNA reads TGTGCCAGCAGCCAAGTCGTGCCGGGACAGGGCGACGAGCAGTACTTC. It encodes CASSQVVPGQGDEQYF.

This rearrangement joins TRBV20-1 to TRBJ2-1, with D unresolved. Germline CDR1 DFQATT, CDR2 SNEGSKA (reference sequence). The CDR3 extends over 14 amino acids. The V gene lost 1 base and the J gene lost 3 bases, with 10 bases spanning the gap. CDR3 nucleotides: TGCAGTGCTAGAGGGGATTTCGACTACAATGAGCAGTTCTTC. This gives the protein CSARGDFDYNEQFF.

This clonotype was observed many times. This chain joins TRBV6-6 and TRBJ2-4; D might be TRBD1 (6 bases). Germline V lookup: CDR1 MNHNY, CDR2 SVGAGI (reference sequence). Trimming took 2 bases from V and 0 from J, leaving 11 bases between them. This CDR3 is built from 16 residues. CDR3 region: CASSYADRLAKNIQYF. CDR3 in DNA: TGTGCCAGCAGTTACGCGGACAGACTAGCCAAAAACATTCAGTACTTC.

This clonotype was found many times. The chain combines TRBV3-1 with TRBJ2-3, with TRBD1 matching 7 bases. This CDR3 has 16 amino acids. The V gene's germline CDR1 is LGHDT and CDR2 YNNKEL (reference sequence). Trimming took 2 bases from V and 2 from J; bases not matched to a gene: 7. The CDR3 DNA follows: TGTGCCAGCAGCCAATTTATGGGACAGCTCACAGATACGCAGTATTTT. It encodes CASSQFMGQLTDTQYF.

The chain links TRBV5-5 to TRBJ2-7; unclear D gene. V lost 3 bases and J 7 bases, leaving 14 bases between the germline ends. The CDR3 has 13 residues. The V gene's germline CDR1 is SGHKS and CDR2 YYEKEE (reference sequence). Written as DNA, the CDR3 is TGTGCCAGCAGCTGGGAATCCTACTTGGAGCAGTACTTC. This gives the protein CASSWESYLEQYF.

The J gene is TRBJ1-5, the V gene TRBV5-6, with D maybe TRBD1 (6 bases). The length of the CDR3 is 15 residues. V was shortened by 4 bases and J by 3 bases, with 14 bases between the two germline ends. Germline V CDR1 and CDR2: SGHDT, YYEEEE. The CDR3 DNA reads as TGTGCCAGCAGCCGGTTGGACAGAGACAATCAGCCCCAGCATTTT. Amino acids: CASSRLDRDNQPQHF. Based on the CDR3 plus reference TRBV5-6 and TRBJ1-5, the full variable domain is DAGVTQSPTHLIKTRGQQVTLRCSPKSGHDTVSWYQQALGQGPQFIFQYYEEEERQRGNFPDRFSGHQFPNYSSELNVNALLLGDSALYLCASSRLDRDNQPQHFGDGTRLSIL.

The gene calls are TRBV2 and TRBJ2-5, with 9 bases that match TRBD1. After removal of 4 bases from V and 5 bases from J, the junction contained 8 bases not matched to a gene. Per germline, CDR1 SNHLY and CDR2 FYNNEI. The CDR3 totals 15 residues. The CDR3 reads CASSVETGGEETQYF. The CDR3 region has the DNA TGTGCCAGCAGTGTAGAGACAGGGGGAGAGGAGACCCAGTACTTC.

The chain joins TRBV18 to TRBJ2-7; the D gene is possibly TRBD2 (6 bases). The V end was cut by 3 bases, the J end by 7 bases, with 10 bases between. Germline V lookup: CDR1 KGHSH, CDR2 LQKENI. This CDR3 has 12 amino acids. CDR3 protein: CASSPPAGEQYF. The CDR3 DNA reads TGTGCCAGCTCACCTCCGGCGGGAGAGCAGTACTTC. Complete variable domain (other parts from reference TRBV18 and TRBJ2-7): NAGVMQNPRHLVRRRGQEARLRCSPMKGHSHVYWYRQLPEEGLKFMVYLQKENIIDESGMPKERFSAEFPKEGPSILRIQQVVRGDSAAYFCASSPPAGEQYFGPGTRLTVT.

In this sample, this clonotype turned up a few times. The chain recombines TRBV5-1 with TRBJ2-1; 10 bases match TRBD2. Per germline, CDR1 SGHRS and CDR2 YFSETQ. There are 16 residues in the CDR3. Trimming took 1 base from V and 8 from J; bases not matched to a gene: 9. CDR3 DNA sequence: TGCGCCAGCAGCTTGAGGCTAGCGGGAGAGGTATATGAGCAGTTCTTC. Residues: CASSLRLAGEVYEQFF.

This clonotype was observed a few times. The CDR3 reads CASSPSGRGETQYF. The CDR3, as DNA: TGTGCCAGCAGCCCCTCCGGGCGCGGAGAGACCCAGTACTTC. V and J are TRBV7-9 and TRBJ2-5, with unresolved D. V was shortened by 5 bases and J by 4 bases, with 14 bases between the two germline ends. Germline V gives CDR1 SEHNR, CDR2 FQNEAQ (reference sequence). There are 14 residues in the CDR3.

The chain links TRBV7-8 to TRBJ2-3, with 8 nucleotides matching TRBD2. CDR3 size: 17 residues. CDR1 and CDR2 from the germline V gene are SGHVS and FQNEAQ. J was trimmed by 0 bases and V by 5 bases; bases with no gene match: 10. The CDR3 is CASSPDILADSTDTQYF. The DNA for the CDR3 is TGTGCCAGCAGCCCCGACATACTAGCGGACAGCACAGATACGCAGTATTTT.

A remark on this clonotype: The CDR3 does not end in the conserved phenylalanine or tryptophan, so this is likely a read error. The chain employs TRBV20-1 and TRBJ2-7, with 8 nucleotides matching TRBD1. The CDR3 is made up of 15 amino acids. CDR1 and CDR2 (germline): DFQATT, SNEGSKA (reference sequence). V was clipped by 4 bases and J by 3 bases; unmatched bases: 11. CDR3 nucleotide sequence: TGCAGTGCTACCGCACCCGGGACAGGAGGCTACGAGCAGTACTCC. It encodes CSATAPGTGGYEQYS.

This clonotype was observed a few times. This rearrangement joins TRBV5-1 to TRBJ2-7; tentatively, D is TRBD2 (6 bases). V gave up 4 bases and J gave up 5 bases, with 13 bases separating them. The CDR3 has 13 amino acids. The germline V gene encodes CDR1 SGHRS and CDR2 YFSETQ. The CDR3 DNA sequence: TGCGCCAGCAGCCCCGGGAGAGGAAACGAGCAGTACTTC. Translating gives CASSPGRGNEQYF.

This clonotype was counted ten times or more. The chain is built from TRBV7-9 and TRBJ1-6, with TRBD1 as a possible D gene (5 bases). The length of the CDR3 is 13 residues. The germline V gene encodes CDR1 SEHNR and CDR2 FQNEAQ (reference sequence). Trimming pared 5 bases from V and 8 bases from J, leaving 10 bases between. The CDR3 is CASSALGDSPLHF. DNA of the CDR3: TGTGCCAGCAGCGCCCTGGGGGATTCACCCCTCCACTTT. Using reference TRBV7-9 and TRBJ1-6 for the parts outside the CDR3, the full variable domain is DTGVSQNPRHKITKRGQNVTFRCDPISEHNRLYWYRQTLGQGPEFLTYFQNEAQLEKSRLLSDRFSAERPKGSFSTLEIQRTEQGDSAMYLCASSALGDSPLHFGNGTRLTVT.

This clonotype appeared a few times. The J gene is TRBJ1-1, the V gene TRBV18, with a tentative D call TRBD1 (5 bases). The CDR3 spans 16 residues. The germline V gene encodes CDR1 KGHSH and CDR2 LQKENI. V gave up 5 bases and J gave up 2 bases, with 18 bases separating them. The CDR3 reads CASSSGSGAGNTEAFF. The DNA for the CDR3 is TGTGCCAGCTCATCCGGGTCCGGGGCAGGAAACACTGAAGCTTTCTTT.

Remarks on this clonotype: Germline is not matched at one junction end, which may reflect a read error. V usage is TRBV7-7 and J usage is TRBJ2-2; no clear D gene. The CDR3 has 15 amino acids. CDR1 and CDR2 from the germline V gene are SSHAT and FNYEAQ (reference sequence). CDR3 nucleotide sequence: TGTGCTAGCAGCCCCTCACTGATGGCCACCGGGGAGCTGTTTTTT. It is translated as CASSPSLMATGELFF. Filled out from reference TRBV7-7 and TRBJ2-2, the complete variable domain reads GAGVSQSPRYKVTKRGQDVTLRCDPISSHATLYWYQQALGQGPEFLTYFNYEAQPDKSGLPSDRFSAERPEGSISTLTIQRTEQRDSAMYRCASSPSLMATGELFFGEGSRLTVL.

This clonotype was seen ten or more times. V is TRBV7-9 and J is TRBJ2-3; D is unresolved. V was trimmed by 4 bases and J by 3 bases, leaving 5 bases between them. The germline gives CDR1 SEHNR, CDR2 FQNEAQ (reference sequence). The CDR3 contains 12 residues. The CDR3 DNA reads as TGTGCCAGCAGCTCGACAACAGATACGCAGTATTTT. This encodes CASSSTTDTQYF.

The J gene is TRBJ1-5, the V gene TRBV30, with D perhaps matching TRBD1 (5 bases). The V end was cut by 3 bases, the J end by 4 bases, with 10 bases between. CDR1 GTSNPN and CDR2 SVGIG come from the germline V gene (reference sequence). The CDR3 consists of 13 residues. CDR3 region: CAWRGQGNQPQHF. The CDR3 DNA follows: TGTGCCTGGAGGGGGCAGGGAAATCAGCCCCAGCATTTT.

This clonotype has a single count. The J gene is TRBJ2-7, the V gene TRBV12-3 or TRBV12-4, with TRBD1 matching over 7 bases. The CDR3 totals 14 residues. V lost 7 bases to trimming and J lost 2 bases; unmatched junction nucleotides: 8. CDR3 DNA sequence: TGTGCCAGCAACCCAGGGGGAGCGGCCTACGAGCAGTACTTC. Amino acids: CASNPGGAAYEQYF.

This clonotype was observed a few times. The chain couples TRBV6-5 to TRBJ2-7; D remains unclear. Per the germline V gene, CDR1 is MNHEY and CDR2 is SVGAGI. Deletions cut 5 bases from V and 3 bases from J, with 17 bases between. The CDR3 runs to 15 residues. The CDR3 nucleotides are TGTGCCAGCAGTCCTTGGTACTCTAACCACTACGAGCAGTACTTC. Its translation is CASSPWYSNHYEQYF.

This sequence joins TRBV5-1 and TRBJ2-1, with D possibly matching TRBD2 (6 bases). The ends were cut back, 7 bases at V and 4 bases at J, with 18 bases in the middle. The germline gives CDR1 SGHRS, CDR2 YFSETQ. This CDR3 spans 15 amino acids. The CDR3 loop reads CASAQELASYNEQFF. The CDR3 nucleotides are TGCGCCAGCGCTCAGGAGCTAGCGAGTTACAATGAGCAGTTCTTC. Drawing the rest from reference TRBV5-1 and TRBJ2-1, the complete variable domain is KAGVTQTPRYLIKTRGQQVTLSCSPISGHRSVSWYQQTPGQGLQFLFEYFSETQRNKGNFPGRFSGRQFSNSRSEMNVSTLELGDSALYLCASAQELASYNEQFFGPGTRLTVL.

The J gene is TRBJ1-1, the V gene TRBV10-2; D not certain. Per the germline V gene, CDR1 is WSHSY and CDR2 is SAAADI. The CDR3 loop spans 13 amino acids. The V end lost 4 bases, the J end lost 2 bases, and 8 bases lay between the germline ends. CDR3 DNA sequence: TGCGCCAGCAGTGTGGACCCTAACACTGAAGCTTTCTTT. It encodes CASSVDPNTEAFF.

This sequence joins TRBV7-2 and TRBJ2-5, with D perhaps TRBD2 (5 bases). V lost 5 bases and J lost 5, with 24 bases in between. Germline-derived CDR1 and CDR2 are SGHTA and FQGNSA. The CDR3 consists of 17 residues. In nucleotides, the CDR3 is TGTGCCAGCAGCCCGCGGGCAACCCGCCCCTGGGAGGAGACCCAGTACTTC. Translating it yields CASSPRATRPWEETQYF.

The chain has TRBV18 and TRBJ2-5; D gene unclear. Deletions cut 0 bases from V and 4 bases from J, with 9 bases between. The CDR3 covers 14 residues. Germline V CDR1 and CDR2: KGHSH, LQKENI. The CDR3 region has the DNA TGTGCCAGCTCACCACCGGGGTCTGGAGAGACCCAGTACTTC. It yields the protein CASSPPGSGETQYF.

As DNA, the CDR3 is TGTGCCAGCAGCTTAGTAGGCGATATTCGCTTTATGAACACTGAAGCTTTCTTT. Residues: CASSLVGDIRFMNTEAFF. The chain combines TRBV7-8 with TRBJ1-1, with no clear D. The germline V gene encodes CDR1 SGHVS and CDR2 FQNEAQ. Trimming took off 1 base at V and 0 bases at J, with 18 bases between the two ends. There are 18 residues in the CDR3.

This clonotype was seen repeatedly, ten times or more. The chain recombines TRBV11-2 with TRBJ2-1, with 14 bases aligning to TRBD2. Germline-derived CDR1 and CDR2 are SGHAT and FQNNGV. This CDR3 comprises 14 residues. V lost 6 bases and J lost 8; bases outside the gene matches: 3. The CDR3 DNA is TGTGCCAGCAGTCGGGGACTAGCGGGAGATGAGCAGTTCTTC. Its protein product is CASSRGLAGDEQFF.

The chain uses TRBV19 and TRBJ2-3, with D possibly being TRBD1 (6 bases). In germline, CDR1 is LNHDA, CDR2 SQIVND (reference sequence). V lost 3 bases and J lost 1, with 11 bases in between. The CDR3 runs 15 residues. The CDR3 region is CASSMDSAGTDTQYF. CDR3 DNA sequence: TGTGCCAGTAGTATGGACAGCGCCGGCACAGATACGCAGTATTTT.

V usage is TRBV27 and J usage is TRBJ2-7; 7 nucleotides match TRBD1. CDR1 and CDR2 from the germline V gene are MNHEY and SMNVEV (reference sequence). This CDR3 has 16 residues. V dropped 5 bases and J dropped 2; count of bases not matched to a gene: 12. CDR3 bases: TGTGCCAGCAGTCCCCAAGGGACAGTAAGGACCTACGAGCAGTACTTC. Translating it yields CASSPQGTVRTYEQYF.